This section outlines one TCR beta chain sequence together with its context. The data are from a study of blood T cell repertoires in COVID-19. For the study at large: Samples came from the United States, Italy and Spain, spanning acute and convalescent COVID-19. PBMCs, B-cell-depleted T cells, or T cells were the source of the cDNA or gDNA that made up the material.

Original data processing: Counts of nucleated cells, estimated from reference gene primer amplification, were obtained. Here immunoSEQ multiplex PCR was the method, and the copy in TCRdb shows in-frame clones only, minus some. V and J calls and clone size are given by that table; D and trimming were obtained from the DNA. The table has 100,000 to 150,000 clones, approximately 86% seen once. Germline assignment: CDR1 MDHEN and CDR2 SYDVKM. Trimming shortened V by 1 base and J by 8 bases, and 14 bases separated the two germline ends. This CDR3 contains 14 residues. The receptor was derived from a human donor in a cohort sampled during active COVID-19. This chain uses TRBV28 with TRBJ1-2; D not certain. The source material was peripheral blood. DNA for the CDR3: TGTGCCAGCAGTTTATCGCAGGCAGCTCTAGGCTACACCTTC. Protein sequence: CASSLSQAALGYTF.